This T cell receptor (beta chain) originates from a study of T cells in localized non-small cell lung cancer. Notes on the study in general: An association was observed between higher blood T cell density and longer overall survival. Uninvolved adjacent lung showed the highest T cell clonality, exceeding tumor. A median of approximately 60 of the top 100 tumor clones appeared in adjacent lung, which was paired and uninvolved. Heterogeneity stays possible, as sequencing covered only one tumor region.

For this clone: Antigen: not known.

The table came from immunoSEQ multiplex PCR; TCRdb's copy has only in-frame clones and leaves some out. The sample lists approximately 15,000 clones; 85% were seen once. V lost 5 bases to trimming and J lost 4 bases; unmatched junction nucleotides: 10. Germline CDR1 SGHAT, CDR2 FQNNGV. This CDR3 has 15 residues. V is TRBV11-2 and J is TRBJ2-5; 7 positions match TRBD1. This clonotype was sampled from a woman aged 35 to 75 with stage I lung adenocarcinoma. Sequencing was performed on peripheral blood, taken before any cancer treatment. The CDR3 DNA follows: TGTGCCAGCAGCCCATTGACAGGGTTGGGAGAGACCCAGTACTTC. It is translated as CASSPLTGLGETQYF.